This TCR beta chain was found in a study of CD8+CD57+ T cells in acquired aplastic anemia. TCR beta VDJ and CDR3 were profiled, and genomic DNA was the template. From the reads, TCRdb called clonotypes with MiXCR, one entry per CDR3 protein. The sample has 260,000 or so distinct CDR3 sequences; 82% are singletons. V was pared by 4 bases and J by 0 bases, with 13 bases between. The CDR3 consists of 16 residues. Per the germline V gene, CDR1 is ENHRY and CDR2 is SYGVKD. Sequenced patients had shown CD8+CD57+ cell expansion by flow cytometry. The chain employs TRBV10-3 and TRBJ1-5; the D is unclear. The sequence derives from a human donor with aplastic anemia. Source material: sorted CD4+, CD8+, or CD8+CD57+ T cells (not recorded which) from PBMCs. The CDR3 loop is CAISAQLTYSNQPQHF. CDR3 in DNA: TGTGCCATCAGTGCCCAACTAACTTATAGCAATCAGCCCCAGCATTTT.